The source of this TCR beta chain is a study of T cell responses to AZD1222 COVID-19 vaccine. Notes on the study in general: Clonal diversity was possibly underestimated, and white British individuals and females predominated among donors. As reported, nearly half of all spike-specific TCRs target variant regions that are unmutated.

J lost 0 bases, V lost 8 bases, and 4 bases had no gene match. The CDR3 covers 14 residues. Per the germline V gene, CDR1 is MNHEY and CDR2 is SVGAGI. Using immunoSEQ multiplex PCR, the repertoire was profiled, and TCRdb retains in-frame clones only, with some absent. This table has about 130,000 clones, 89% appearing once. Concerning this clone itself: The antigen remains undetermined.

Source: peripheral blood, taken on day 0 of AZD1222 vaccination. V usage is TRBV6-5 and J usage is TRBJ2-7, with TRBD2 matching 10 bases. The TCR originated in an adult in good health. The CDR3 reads CASLAGVSSYEQYF. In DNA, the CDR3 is TGTGCCAGCCTAGCGGGGGTCAGCTCCTACGAGCAGTACTTC.